This T cell receptor (beta chain) emerged from a study of cytotoxic CD8 clonotypes in ibrutinib-treated CLL. The CDR3 loop spans 14 amino acids. V dropped 6 bases and J dropped 4; count of bases not matched to a gene: 5. CDR1 SNHLY and CDR2 FYNNEI come from the germline V gene. Study outcomes and limitations: Starting clonality was above that of age-matched healthy donors and tracked circulating CD8+ T-cell counts. The study found clonality rose at ibrutinib response, then fell toward baseline at progression.

About this clone itself: The antigen remains undetermined.

Depth targeted 1 in 200,000 to 1 in 1 million T cells, averaging 10x coverage per clonotype. TCRdb keeps only in-frame clones here, not all; method: immunoSEQ multiplex PCR. The repertoire holds 73,000 or so clones, with roughly two thirds as singletons. This chain joins TRBV2 and TRBJ2-1; 8 bases map to TRBD1. The receptor was isolated from a human donor with chronic lymphocytic leukemia. Specimen: PBMCs, collected after 12 months of ibrutinib treatment. This CDR3 is CASREDREYNEQFF. Here the CDR3 DNA reads TGTGCCAGCAGGGAGGACAGGGAATACAATGAGCAGTTCTTC.